The entry below gives a single T cell receptor (beta chain) sequence along with its context. This entry comes from a study of early T cells in non-severe SARS-CoV-2 infection. From the 5' RACE reads, TCRdb called clonotypes with MiXCR, one entry per CDR3 protein. The sample lists about 42,000 distinct CDR3 sequences; over 6% were seen once. This receptor was obtained from an adult who was a healthcare worker with PCR-confirmed SARS-CoV-2 infection or an uninfected control (not recorded which). Sequencing was carried out using whole blood.

The CDR3 loop is CASSLAPEANTEAFF. In DNA, the CDR3 is TGCGCCAGCAGCTTGGCCCCTGAGGCGAACACTGAAGCTTTCTTT. The V gene is TRBV5-1, the J gene TRBJ1-1; D gene ambiguous. V dropped 0 bases and J dropped 1 base, with 10 bases sitting between them. The CDR3 is 15 residues long. Germline V gene sequence: CDR1 SGHRS, CDR2 YFSETQ.